Given below is one T cell receptor beta chain in context. No antigen is known for it. The data belong to a study of blood T cells in healthy people across ages. The CDR3 is 14 amino acids. Germline V gene lookup returns CDR1 SQVTM and CDR2 ANQGSEA. Deletions cut 0 bases from V and 4 bases from J, with 13 bases between. Total RNA was extracted at no less than 6 micrograms per sample. General study points: With age, beta diversity per million T cells declined roughly linearly, significantly by roughly 40.

With a J-beta primer mix and a sample-barcoded 5' primer, a second PCR ran 7 to 11 cycles. TCRdb called the 5' RACE reads again in MiXCR, with one record for every CDR3 protein. The sample has 1.2 million to 1.5 million distinct CDR3 sequences; approximately 40% are singletons. This TCR came from a woman between 18 and 29 years old in good health. Sequenced input: blood. The chain carries TRBV29-1 and TRBJ2-7, with a tentative D call TRBD2 (6 bases). CDR3 coding DNA: TGCAGCGTTGAAGATCGGGACGGGGGTTACGAGCAGTACTTC. Its protein product is CSVEDRDGGYEQYF.